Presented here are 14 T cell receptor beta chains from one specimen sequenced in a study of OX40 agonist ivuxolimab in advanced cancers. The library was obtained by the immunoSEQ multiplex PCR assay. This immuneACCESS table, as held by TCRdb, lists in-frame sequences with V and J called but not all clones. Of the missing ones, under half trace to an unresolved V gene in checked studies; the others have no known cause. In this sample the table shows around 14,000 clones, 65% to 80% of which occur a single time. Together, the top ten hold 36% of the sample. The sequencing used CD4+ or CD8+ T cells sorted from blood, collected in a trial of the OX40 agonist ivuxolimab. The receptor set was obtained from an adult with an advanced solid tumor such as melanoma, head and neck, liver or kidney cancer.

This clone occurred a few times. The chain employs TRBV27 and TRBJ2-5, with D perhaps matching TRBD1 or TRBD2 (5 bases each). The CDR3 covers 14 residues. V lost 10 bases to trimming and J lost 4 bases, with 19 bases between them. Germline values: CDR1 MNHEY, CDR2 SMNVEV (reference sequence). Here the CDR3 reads CANSRDDLGETQYF. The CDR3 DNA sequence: TGTGCCAACTCCAGGGACGACCTAGGAGAGACCCAGTACTTC.

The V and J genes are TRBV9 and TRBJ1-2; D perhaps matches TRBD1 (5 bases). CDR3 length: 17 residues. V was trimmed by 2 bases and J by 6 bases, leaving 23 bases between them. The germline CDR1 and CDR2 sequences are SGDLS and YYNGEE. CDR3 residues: CASSVDRGLAEPDGYTF. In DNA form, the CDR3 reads TGTGCCAGCAGCGTTGACCGGGGACTAGCGGAGCCAGATGGCTACACCTTC.

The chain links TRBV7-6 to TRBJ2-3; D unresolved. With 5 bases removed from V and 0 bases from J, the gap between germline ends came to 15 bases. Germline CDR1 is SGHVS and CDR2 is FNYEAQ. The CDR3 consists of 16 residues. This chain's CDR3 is CASSPLPRSSTDTQYF. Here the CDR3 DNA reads TGTGCCAGCAGCCCACTGCCCCGATCTAGCACAGATACGCAGTATTTT.

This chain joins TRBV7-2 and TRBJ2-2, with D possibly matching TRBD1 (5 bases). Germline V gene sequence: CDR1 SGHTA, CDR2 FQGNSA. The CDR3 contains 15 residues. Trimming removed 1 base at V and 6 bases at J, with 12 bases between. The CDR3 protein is CASSLGAGLPGELFF. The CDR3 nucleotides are TGTGCCAGCAGCTTAGGCGCAGGGCTCCCCGGGGAGCTGTTTTTT.

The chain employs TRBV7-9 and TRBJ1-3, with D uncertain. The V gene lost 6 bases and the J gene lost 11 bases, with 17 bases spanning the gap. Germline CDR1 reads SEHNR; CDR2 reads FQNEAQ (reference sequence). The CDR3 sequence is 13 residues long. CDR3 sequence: CASSPVSEEPIYF. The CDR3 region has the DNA TGTGCCAGCAGTCCCGTCTCGGAGGAGCCCATATATTTT.

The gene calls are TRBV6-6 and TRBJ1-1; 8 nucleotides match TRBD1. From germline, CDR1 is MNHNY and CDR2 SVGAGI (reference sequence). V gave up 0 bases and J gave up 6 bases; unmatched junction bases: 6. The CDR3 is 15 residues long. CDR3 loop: CASSYSVTGEPEAFF. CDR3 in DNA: TGTGCCAGCAGTTACTCGGTGACAGGGGAGCCTGAAGCTTTCTTT.

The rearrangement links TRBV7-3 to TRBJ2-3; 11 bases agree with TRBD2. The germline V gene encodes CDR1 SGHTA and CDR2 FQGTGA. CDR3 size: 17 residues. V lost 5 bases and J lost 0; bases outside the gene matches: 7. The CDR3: CASSPLAGDTSTDTQYF. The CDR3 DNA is TGTGCCAGCAGCCCACTAGCGGGAGACACTAGCACAGATACGCAGTATTTT.

CDR3 nucleotides: TGTGCCAGCAGTGAATACACTGAAGCTTTCTTT. Its protein is CASSEYTEAFF. This chain links TRBV28 with TRBJ1-1; no clear D gene. The CDR3 has 11 amino acids. CDR1 is MDHEN, CDR2 SYDVKM, per germline. V was trimmed by 5 bases and J by 3 bases, leaving 4 bases between them.

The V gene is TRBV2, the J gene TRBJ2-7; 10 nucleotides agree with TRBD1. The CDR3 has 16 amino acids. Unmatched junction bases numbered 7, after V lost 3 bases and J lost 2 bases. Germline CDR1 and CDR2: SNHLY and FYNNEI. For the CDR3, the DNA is TGTGCCAGCAGTGAGGAAGTTGGGACAGGGGCCTACGAGCAGTACTTC. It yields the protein CASSEEVGTGAYEQYF.

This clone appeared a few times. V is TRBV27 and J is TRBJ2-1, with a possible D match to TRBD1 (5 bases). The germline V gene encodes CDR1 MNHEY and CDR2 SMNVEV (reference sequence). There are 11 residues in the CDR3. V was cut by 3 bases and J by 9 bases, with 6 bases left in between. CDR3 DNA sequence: TGTGCCAGCAGTTTGGGGCCTGAGCAGTTCTTC. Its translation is CASSLGPEQFF.

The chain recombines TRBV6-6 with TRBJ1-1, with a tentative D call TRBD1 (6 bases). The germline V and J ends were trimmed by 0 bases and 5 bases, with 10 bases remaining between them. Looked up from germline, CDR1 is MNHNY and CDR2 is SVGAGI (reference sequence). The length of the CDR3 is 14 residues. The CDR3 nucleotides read TGTGCCAGCAGTTACTCTTTTACAGGGACTGAAGCTTTCTTT. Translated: CASSYSFTGTEAFF.

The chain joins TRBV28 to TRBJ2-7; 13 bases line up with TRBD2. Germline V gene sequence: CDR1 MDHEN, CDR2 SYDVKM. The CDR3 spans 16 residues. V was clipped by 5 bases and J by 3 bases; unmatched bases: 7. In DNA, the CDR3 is TGTGCCAGCAGTCCTGGGACTAGCGGGAACGACTACGAGCAGTACTTC. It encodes CASSPGTSGNDYEQYF.

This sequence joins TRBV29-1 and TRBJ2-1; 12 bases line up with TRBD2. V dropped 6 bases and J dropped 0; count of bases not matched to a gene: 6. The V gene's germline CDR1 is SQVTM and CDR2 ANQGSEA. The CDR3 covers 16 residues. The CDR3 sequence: CSVGTSGLSSYNEQFF. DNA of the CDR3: TGCAGCGTAGGGACTAGCGGGCTTAGCTCCTACAATGAGCAGTTCTTC.

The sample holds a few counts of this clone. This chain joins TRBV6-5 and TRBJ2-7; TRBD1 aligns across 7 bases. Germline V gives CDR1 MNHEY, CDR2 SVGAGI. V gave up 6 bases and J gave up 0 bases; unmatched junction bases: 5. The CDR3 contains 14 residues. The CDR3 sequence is CASREWTGSYEQYF. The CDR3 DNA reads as TGTGCCAGCAGAGAGTGGACAGGCTCCTACGAGCAGTACTTC.